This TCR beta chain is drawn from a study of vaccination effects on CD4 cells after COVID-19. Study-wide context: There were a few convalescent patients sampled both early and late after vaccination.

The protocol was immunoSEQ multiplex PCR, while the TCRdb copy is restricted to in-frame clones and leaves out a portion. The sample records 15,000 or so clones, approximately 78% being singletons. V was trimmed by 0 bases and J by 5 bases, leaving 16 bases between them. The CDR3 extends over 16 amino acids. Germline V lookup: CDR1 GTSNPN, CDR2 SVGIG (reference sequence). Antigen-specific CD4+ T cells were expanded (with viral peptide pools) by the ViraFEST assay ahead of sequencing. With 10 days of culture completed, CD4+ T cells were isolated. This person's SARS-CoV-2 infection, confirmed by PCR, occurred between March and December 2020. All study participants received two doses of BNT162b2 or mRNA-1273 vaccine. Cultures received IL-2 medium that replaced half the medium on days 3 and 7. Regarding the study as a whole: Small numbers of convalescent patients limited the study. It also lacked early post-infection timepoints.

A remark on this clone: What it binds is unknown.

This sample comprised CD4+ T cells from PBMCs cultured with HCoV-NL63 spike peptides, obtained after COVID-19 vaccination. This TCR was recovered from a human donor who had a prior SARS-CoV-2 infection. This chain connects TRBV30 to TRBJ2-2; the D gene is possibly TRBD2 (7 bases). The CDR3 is CAWSVFGRGGTGELFF. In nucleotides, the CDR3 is TGTGCCTGGAGTGTTTTTGGGAGGGGGGGAACCGGGGAGCTGTTTTTT.